A single sample is the source of the 10 T cell receptor beta chains below, sequenced in a study of cytomegalovirus exposure and HLA in healthy donors. Repertoires were generated with immunoSEQ multiplex PCR, while TCRdb's copy carries only in-frame clones and drops some. The repertoire includes approximately 76,000 clones, around 94% of them detected once, and 2% to 2.5% sits in the top ten. Source material: PBMCs. These receptors all stem from a woman younger than 35 in good health and CMV-seronegative.

The chain carries TRBV11-2 and TRBJ2-3; 9 bases fit TRBD1. After removal of 0 bases from V and 8 bases from J, the junction contained 9 bases not matched to a gene. The CDR3 has 16 amino acids. The germline CDR1 and CDR2 sequences are SGHAT and FQNNGV. The CDR3 nucleotides are TGTGCCAGCAGCTTAGATGCCGGGACAGGGTTTGGTACGCAGTATTTT. This gives the protein CASSLDAGTGFGTQYF.

The chain recombines TRBV5-1 with TRBJ1-1; D might be TRBD1 (6 bases). CDR1 and CDR2 (germline): SGHRS, YFSETQ. There are 16 residues in the CDR3. Trimming removed 4 bases at V and 0 bases at J, with 16 bases between. The CDR3 coding sequence is TGCGCCAGCAGCGCACAGGGTGGGGCAGTGAACACTGAAGCTTTCTTT. It yields the protein CASSAQGGAVNTEAFF.

V gene TRBV29-1 combines with J gene TRBJ2-7; D ambiguous. V lost 1 base and J lost 2, with 9 bases in between. Looked up from germline, CDR1 is SQVTM and CDR2 is ANQGSEA. CDR3 length equals 13 residues. Here the CDR3 reads CSVEAPNTYEQYF. The CDR3 coding sequence is TGCAGCGTTGAAGCCCCAAACACCTACGAGCAGTACTTC.

In its sample, this clone was seen once. The chain recombines TRBV4-3 with TRBJ2-5, with D possibly TRBD2 on 7 matching bases. Germline V gives CDR1 LGHNA, CDR2 YSLEER. The V end was cut by 1 base, the J end by 1 base, with 13 bases between. The CDR3 extends over 16 amino acids. The CDR3: CASSQAPRGAQETQYF. The CDR3 DNA sequence: TGCGCCAGCAGCCAAGCCCCCCGGGGGGCCCAAGAGACCCAGTACTTC.

V and J are TRBV28 and TRBJ1-1, with unresolved D. The CDR3 is 13 amino acids. V was pared by 6 bases and J by 1 base, with 9 bases between. Germline CDR1 and CDR2: MDHEN and SYDVKM. The CDR3 DNA sequence: TGTGCCAGCAGCCCAACTTGGAACACTGAAGCTTTCTTT. It translates to CASSPTWNTEAFF.

The chain joins TRBV30 to TRBJ1-2; D remains ambiguous. The CDR3 runs 11 residues. CDR1 GTSNPN and CDR2 SVGIG come from the germline V gene (reference sequence). V lost 5 bases and J 7 bases, leaving 11 bases between the germline ends. The DNA for the CDR3 is TGTGCCTGGTCCTTGGAGGGTGGCTACACCTTC. It codes for CAWSLEGGYTF. The full variable domain, completed using reference TRBV30 and TRBJ1-2, is SQTIHQWPATLVQPVGSPLSLECTVEGTSNPNLYWYRQAAGRGLQLLFYSVGIGQISSEVPQNLSASRPQDRQFILSSKKLLLSDSGFYLCAWSLEGGYTFGSGTRLTVV.

V and J are TRBV23-1 and TRBJ2-7; D call uncertain. TRBV23-1 is identified as an open reading frame with a role that is uncertain. V was pared by 0 bases and J by 0 bases, with 6 bases between. The CDR3 length is 14 residues. CDR3 region: CASSQSTASYEQYF. CDR3 bases: TGCGCCAGCAGTCAATCCACAGCCTCCTACGAGCAGTACTTC.

The CDR3 loop is CASSLVFGGRPGEQYF. CDR3 DNA: TGTGCCAGCAGCTTAGTGTTCGGGGGGCGGCCGGGGGAGCAGTACTTC. The V gene is TRBV7-6, the J gene TRBJ2-7, with D maybe TRBD2 (7 bases). V lost 1 base and J lost 7, with 20 bases in between. This CDR3 contains 16 residues. Germline V gene sequence: CDR1 SGHVS, CDR2 FNYEAQ.

The chain joins TRBV6-4 to TRBJ2-1; the D is unclear. Trimming cost V 3 bases and J 0 bases, with 9 bases left between them. This CDR3 is built from 15 residues. Germline loops: CDR1 MRHNA, CDR2 SNTAGT. This CDR3 is CASSEATSSYNEQFF. The CDR3 DNA reads as TGTGCCAGCAGTGAGGCCACCAGCTCCTACAATGAGCAGTTCTTC.

The rearrangement joins TRBV9 to TRBJ2-2; unclear D gene. The V end was cut by 4 bases, the J end by 0 bases, with 16 bases between. This CDR3 comprises 17 residues. Germline assignment: CDR1 SGDLS and CDR2 YYNGEE. The chain's CDR3 is CASSPSGFSSNTGELFF. The CDR3 DNA sequence: TGTGCCAGCAGCCCTTCCGGTTTCTCTTCGAACACCGGGGAGCTGTTTTTT.